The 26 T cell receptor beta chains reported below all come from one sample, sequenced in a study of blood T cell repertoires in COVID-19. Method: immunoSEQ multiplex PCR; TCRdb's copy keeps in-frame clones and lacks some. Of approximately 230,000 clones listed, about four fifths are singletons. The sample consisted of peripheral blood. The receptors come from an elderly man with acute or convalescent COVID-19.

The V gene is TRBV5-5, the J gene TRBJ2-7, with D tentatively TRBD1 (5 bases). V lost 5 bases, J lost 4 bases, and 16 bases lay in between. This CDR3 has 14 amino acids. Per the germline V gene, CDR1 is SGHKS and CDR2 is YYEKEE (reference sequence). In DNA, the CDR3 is TGTGCCAGCAGAAAGGGGTGGGCGGATTACGAGCAGTACTTC. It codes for CASRKGWADYEQYF.

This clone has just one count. The CDR3 bases are TGTGCCAGTAGTATAGGCGCTGAAGCTTTCTTT. It is translated as CASSIGAEAFF. The chain has TRBV19 and TRBJ1-1; unclear D gene. CDR3 length: 11 amino acids. With 1 base removed from V and 6 bases from J, the gap between germline ends came to 3 bases. CDR1 LNHDA and CDR2 SQIVND come from the germline V gene (reference sequence).

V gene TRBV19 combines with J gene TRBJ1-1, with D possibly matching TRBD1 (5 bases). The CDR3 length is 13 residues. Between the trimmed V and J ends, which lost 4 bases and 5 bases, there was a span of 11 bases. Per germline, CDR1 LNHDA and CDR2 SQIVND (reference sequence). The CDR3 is CASSTEGETEAFF. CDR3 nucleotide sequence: TGTGCCAGTAGTACCGAAGGGGAAACTGAAGCTTTCTTT.

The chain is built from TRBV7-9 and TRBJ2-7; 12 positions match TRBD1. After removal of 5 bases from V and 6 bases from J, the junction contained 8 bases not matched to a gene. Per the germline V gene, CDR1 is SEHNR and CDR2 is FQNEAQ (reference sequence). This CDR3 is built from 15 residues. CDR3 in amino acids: CASSPHRDRGREQYF. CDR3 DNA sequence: TGTGCCAGCAGCCCGCACCGGGACAGGGGGCGCGAGCAGTACTTC.

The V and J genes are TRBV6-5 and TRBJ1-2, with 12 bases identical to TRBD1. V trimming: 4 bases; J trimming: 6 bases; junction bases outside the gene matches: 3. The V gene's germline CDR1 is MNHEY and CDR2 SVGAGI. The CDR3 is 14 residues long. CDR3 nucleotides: TGTGCCAGCAGTTGGGACAGGGGGCGTAATGGCTACACCTTC. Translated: CASSWDRGRNGYTF.

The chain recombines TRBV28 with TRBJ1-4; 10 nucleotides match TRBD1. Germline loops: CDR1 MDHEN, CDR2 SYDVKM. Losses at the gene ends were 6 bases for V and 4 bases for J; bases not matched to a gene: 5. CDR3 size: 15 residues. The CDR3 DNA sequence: TGTGCCAGCAGCCGACAGGGGGCGGGTAATGAAAAACTGTTTTTT. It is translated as CASSRQGAGNEKLFF. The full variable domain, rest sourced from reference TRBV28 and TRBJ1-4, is DVKVTQSSRYLVKRTGEKVFLECVQDMDHENMFWYRQDPGLGLRLIYFSYDVKMKEKGDIPEGYSVSREKKERFSLILESASTNQTSMYLCASSRQGAGNEKLFFGSGTQLSVL.

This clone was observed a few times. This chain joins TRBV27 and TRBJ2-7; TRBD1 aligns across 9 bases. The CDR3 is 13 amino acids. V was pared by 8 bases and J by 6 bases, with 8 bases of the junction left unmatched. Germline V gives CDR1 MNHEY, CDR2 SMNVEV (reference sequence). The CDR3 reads CASRRTGAIEQYF. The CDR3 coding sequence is TGTGCCAGCCGCCGGACAGGGGCCATCGAGCAGTACTTC.

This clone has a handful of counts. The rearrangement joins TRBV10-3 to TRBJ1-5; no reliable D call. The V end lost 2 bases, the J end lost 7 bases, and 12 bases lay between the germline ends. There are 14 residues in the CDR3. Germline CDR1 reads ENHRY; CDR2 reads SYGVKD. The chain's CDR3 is CAISEAAGEQPQHF. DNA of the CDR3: TGTGCCATCAGTGAGGCGGCCGGTGAGCAGCCCCAGCATTTT.

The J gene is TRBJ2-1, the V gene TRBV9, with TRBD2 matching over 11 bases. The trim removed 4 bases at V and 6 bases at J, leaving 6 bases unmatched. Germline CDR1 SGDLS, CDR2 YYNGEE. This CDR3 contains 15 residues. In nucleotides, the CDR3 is TGTGCCAGCAGCCCCCAACTAGCGGGAGCCAATGAGCAGTTCTTC. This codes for CASSPQLAGANEQFF.

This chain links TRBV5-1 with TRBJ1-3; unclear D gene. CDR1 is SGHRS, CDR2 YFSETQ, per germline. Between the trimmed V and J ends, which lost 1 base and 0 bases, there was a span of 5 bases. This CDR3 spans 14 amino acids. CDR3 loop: CASSLSLSGNTIYF. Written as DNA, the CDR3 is TGCGCCAGCAGCTTGTCCCTCTCTGGAAACACCATATATTTT.

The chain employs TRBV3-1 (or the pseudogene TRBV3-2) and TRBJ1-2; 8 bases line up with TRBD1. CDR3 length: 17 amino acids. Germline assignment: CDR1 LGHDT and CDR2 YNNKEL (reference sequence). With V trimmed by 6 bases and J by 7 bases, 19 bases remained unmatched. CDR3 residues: CASRRSGGADHKLGYTF. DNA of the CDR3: TGTGCCAGCAGGCGCTCAGGGGGCGCGGACCATAAACTTGGCTACACCTTC.

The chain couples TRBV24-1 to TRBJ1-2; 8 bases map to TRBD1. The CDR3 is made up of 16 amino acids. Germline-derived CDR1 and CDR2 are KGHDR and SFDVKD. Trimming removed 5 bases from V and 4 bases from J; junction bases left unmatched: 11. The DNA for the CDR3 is TGTGCCACCAGTGGCTCATTTAAAGGACAGGGCTATGGCTACACCTTC. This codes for CATSGSFKGQGYGYTF.

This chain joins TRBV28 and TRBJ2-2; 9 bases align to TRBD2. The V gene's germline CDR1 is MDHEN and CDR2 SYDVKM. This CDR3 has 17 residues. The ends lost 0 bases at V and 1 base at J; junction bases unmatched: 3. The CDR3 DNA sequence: TGTGCCAGCAGTTTATGGGGACTAGCAAAGAACACCGGGGAGCTGTTTTTT. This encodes CASSLWGLAKNTGELFF.

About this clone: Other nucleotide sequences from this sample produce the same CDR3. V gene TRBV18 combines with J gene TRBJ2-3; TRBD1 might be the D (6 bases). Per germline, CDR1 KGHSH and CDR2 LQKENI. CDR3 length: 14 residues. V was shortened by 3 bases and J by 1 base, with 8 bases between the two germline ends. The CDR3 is CASSPEGGTDTQYF. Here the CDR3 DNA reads TGTGCCAGCTCACCTGAGGGGGGCACAGATACGCAGTATTTT.

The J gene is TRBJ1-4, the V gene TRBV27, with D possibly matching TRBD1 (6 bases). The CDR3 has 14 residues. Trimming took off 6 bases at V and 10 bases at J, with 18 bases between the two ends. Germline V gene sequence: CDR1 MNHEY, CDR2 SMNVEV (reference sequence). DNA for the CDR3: TGTGCCAGCAGAGACAGGTCAGAGTGGGCAAAACTGTTTTTT. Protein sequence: CASRDRSEWAKLFF.

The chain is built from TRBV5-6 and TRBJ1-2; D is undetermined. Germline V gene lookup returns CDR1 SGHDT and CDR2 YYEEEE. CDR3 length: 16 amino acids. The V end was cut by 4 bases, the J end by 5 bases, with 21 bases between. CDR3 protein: CASSPGSGFSLYGYTF. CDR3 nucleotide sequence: TGTGCCAGCAGCCCCGGGAGCGGATTTTCTTTATATGGCTACACCTTC.

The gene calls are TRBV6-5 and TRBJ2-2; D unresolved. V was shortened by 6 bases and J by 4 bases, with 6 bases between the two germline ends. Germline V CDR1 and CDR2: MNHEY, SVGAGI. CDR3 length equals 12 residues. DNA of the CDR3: TGTGCCAGCAGACTAAGCACCGGGGAGCTGTTTTTT. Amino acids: CASRLSTGELFF.

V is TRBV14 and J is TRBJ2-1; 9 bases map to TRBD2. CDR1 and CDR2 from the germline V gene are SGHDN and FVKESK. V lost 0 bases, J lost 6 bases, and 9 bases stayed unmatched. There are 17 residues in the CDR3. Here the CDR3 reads CASSQEKIAGDLNEQFF. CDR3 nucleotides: TGTGCCAGCAGCCAAGAGAAAATAGCGGGGGATCTCAATGAGCAGTTCTTC.

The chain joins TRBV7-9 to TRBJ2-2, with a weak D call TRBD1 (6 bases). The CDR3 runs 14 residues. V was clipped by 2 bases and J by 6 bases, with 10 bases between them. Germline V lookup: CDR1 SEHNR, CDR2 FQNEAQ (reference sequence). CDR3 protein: CASSLRTGPGELFF. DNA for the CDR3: TGTGCCAGCAGCTTACGAACAGGGCCCGGGGAGCTGTTTTTT.

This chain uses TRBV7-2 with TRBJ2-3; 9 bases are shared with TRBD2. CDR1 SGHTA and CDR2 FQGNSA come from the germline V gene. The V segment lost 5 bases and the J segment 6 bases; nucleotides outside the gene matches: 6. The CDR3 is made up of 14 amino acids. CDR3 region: CASSPGLASDTQYF. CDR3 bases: TGTGCCAGCAGCCCGGGACTAGCATCGGATACGCAGTATTTT.

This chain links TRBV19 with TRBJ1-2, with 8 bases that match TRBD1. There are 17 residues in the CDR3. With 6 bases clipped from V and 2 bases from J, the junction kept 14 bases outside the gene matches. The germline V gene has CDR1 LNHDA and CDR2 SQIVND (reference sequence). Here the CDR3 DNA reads TGTGCCAGTAGACCTGGATGGGCAGGGGGCGAGAACTATGGCTACACCTTC. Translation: CASRPGWAGGENYGYTF.

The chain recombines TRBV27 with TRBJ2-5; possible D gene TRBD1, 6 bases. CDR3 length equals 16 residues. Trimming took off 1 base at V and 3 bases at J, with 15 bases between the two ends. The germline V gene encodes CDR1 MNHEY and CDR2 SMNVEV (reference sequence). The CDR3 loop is CASSLLRQGRKETQYF. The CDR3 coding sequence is TGTGCCAGCAGTTTATTAAGGCAGGGGCGTAAAGAGACCCAGTACTTC.

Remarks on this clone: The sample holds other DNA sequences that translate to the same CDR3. CDR3 in amino acids: CASSSGQGYSPLHF. The CDR3 DNA reads as TGTGCCAGCAGTTCGGGACAGGGGTATTCACCCCTCCACTTT. J is TRBJ1-6 and V is TRBV28, with 10 bases identical to TRBD1. This CDR3 comprises 14 residues. Trimming removed 4 bases from V and 8 bases from J; junction bases left unmatched: 2. Germline assignment: CDR1 MDHEN and CDR2 SYDVKM.

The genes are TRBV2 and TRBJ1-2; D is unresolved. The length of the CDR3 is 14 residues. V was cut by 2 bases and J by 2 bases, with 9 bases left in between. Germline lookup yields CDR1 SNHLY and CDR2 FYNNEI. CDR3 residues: CASSENGLNYGYTF. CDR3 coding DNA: TGTGCCAGCAGTGAAAATGGACTGAACTATGGCTACACCTTC.

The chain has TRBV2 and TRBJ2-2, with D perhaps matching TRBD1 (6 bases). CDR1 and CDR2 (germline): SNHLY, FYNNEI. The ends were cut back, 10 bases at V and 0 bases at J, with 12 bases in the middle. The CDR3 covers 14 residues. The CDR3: CAKGTLANTGELFF. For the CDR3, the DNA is TGTGCCAAGGGGACACTCGCGAACACCGGGGAGCTGTTTTTT.

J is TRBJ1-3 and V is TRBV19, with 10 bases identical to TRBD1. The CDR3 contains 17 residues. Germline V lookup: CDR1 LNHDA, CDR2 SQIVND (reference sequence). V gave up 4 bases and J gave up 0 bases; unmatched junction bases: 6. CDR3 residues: CASSRRTGGSSGNTIYF. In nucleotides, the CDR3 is TGTGCCAGTAGTAGAAGGACAGGGGGAAGCTCTGGAAACACCATATATTTT.